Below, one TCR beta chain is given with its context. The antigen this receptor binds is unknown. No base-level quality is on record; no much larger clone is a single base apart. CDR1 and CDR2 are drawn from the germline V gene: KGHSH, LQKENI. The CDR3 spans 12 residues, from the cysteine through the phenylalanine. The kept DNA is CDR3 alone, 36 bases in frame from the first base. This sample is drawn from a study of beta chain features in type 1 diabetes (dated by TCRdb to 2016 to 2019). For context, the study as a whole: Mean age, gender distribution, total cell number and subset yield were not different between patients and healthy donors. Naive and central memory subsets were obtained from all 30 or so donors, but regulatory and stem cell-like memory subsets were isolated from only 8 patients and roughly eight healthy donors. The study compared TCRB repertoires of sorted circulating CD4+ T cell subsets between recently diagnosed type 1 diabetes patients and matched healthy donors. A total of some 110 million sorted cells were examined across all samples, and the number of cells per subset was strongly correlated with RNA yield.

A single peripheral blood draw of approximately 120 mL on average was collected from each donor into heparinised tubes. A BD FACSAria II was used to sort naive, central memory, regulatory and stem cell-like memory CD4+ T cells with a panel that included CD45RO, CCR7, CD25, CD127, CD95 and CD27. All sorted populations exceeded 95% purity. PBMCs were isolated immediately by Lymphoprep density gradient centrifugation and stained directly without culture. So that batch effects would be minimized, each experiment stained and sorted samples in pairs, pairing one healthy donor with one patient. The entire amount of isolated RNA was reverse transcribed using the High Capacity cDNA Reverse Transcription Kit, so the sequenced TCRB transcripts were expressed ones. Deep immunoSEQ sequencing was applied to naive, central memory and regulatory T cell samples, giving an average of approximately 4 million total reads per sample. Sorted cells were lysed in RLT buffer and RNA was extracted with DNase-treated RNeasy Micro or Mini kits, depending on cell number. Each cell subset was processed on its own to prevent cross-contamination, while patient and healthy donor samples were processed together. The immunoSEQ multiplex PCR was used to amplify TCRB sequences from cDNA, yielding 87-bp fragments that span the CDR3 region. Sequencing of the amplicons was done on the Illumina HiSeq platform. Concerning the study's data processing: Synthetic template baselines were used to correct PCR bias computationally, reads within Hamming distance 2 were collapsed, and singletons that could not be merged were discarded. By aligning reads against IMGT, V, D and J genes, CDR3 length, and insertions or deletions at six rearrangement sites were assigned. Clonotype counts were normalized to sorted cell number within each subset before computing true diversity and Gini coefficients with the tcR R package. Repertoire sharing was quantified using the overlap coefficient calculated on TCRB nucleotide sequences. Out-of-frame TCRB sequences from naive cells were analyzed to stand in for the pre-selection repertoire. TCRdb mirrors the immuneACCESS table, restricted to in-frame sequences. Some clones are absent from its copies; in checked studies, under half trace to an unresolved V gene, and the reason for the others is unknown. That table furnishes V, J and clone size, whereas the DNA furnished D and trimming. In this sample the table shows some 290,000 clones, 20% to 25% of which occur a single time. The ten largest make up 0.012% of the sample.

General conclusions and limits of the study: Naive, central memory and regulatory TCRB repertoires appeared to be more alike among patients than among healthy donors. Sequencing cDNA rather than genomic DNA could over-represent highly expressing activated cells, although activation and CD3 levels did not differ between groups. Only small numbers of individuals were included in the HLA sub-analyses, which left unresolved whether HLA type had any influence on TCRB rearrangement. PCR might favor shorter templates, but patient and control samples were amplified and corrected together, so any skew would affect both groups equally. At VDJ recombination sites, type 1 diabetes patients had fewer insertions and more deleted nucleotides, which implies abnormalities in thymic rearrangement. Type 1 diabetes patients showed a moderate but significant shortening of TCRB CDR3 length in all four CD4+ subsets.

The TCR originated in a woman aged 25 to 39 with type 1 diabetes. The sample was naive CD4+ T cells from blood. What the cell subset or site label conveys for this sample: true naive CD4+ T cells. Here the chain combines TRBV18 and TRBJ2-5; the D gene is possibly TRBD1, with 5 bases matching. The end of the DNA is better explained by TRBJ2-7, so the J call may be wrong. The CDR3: CASSPDIYEQYF. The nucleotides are TGTGCCAGCTCACCGGACATCTACGAGCAGTACTTC.